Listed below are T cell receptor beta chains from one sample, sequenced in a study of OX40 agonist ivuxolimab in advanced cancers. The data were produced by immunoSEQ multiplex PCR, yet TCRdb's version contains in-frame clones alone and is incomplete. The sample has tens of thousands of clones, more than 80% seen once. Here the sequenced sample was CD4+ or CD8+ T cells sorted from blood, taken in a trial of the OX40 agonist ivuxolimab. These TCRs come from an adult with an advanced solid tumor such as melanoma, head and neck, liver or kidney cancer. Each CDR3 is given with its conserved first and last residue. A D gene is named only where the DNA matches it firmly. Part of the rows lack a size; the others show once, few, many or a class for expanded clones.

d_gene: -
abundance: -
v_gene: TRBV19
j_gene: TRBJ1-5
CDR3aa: CASSIEIGGVGQPQHF
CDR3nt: TGTGCCAGTAGTATAGAGATAGGGGGGGTAGGTCAGCCCCAGCATTTT

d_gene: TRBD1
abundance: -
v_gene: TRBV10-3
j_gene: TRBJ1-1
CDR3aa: CAISDRELLGLNTEAFF
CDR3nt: TGTGCCATTTCGGACAGGGAGCTTCTAGGCTTGAACACTGAAGCTTTCTTT

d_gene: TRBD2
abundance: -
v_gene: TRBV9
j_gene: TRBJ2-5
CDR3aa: CASSVGGGIQETQYF
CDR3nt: TGTGCCAGCAGCGTGGGCGGGGGGATCCAAGAGACCCAGTACTTC

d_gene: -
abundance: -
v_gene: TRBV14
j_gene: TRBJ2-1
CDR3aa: CASSQEPVGSYNEQFF
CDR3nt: TGTGCCAGCAGCCAAGAACCGGTGGGCTCCTACAATGAGCAGTTCTTC

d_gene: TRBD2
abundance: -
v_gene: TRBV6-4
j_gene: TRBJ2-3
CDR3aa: CASSDQYRTSGPSDTQYF
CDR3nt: TGTGCCAGCAGTGACCAATACCGGACTAGCGGGCCCTCGGATACGCAGTATTTT

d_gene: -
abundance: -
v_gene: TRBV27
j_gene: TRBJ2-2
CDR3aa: CASSLGGTGELFF
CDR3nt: TGTGCCAGCAGTTTAGGGGGCACCGGGGAGCTGTTTTTT

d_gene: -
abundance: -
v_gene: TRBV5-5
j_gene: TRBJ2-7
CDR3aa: CASSPLPGFDPYEQYF
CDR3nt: TGTGCCAGCAGCCCACTCCCGGGGTTTGATCCCTACGAGCAGTACTTC

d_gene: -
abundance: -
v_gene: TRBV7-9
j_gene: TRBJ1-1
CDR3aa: CASSFLSGANTEAFF
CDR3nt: TGTGCCAGCAGCTTCTTGTCCGGGGCTAACACTGAAGCTTTCTTT

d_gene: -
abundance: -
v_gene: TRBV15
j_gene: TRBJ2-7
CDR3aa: CATSRDLSATYEQYF
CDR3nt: TGTGCCACCAGCAGAGATCTGTCTGCTACCTACGAGCAGTACTTC

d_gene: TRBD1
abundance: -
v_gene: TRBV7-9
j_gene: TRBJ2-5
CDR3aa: CASSSLQGSQETQYF
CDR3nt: TGTGCCAGCAGCTCCCTACAGGGGAGTCAAGAGACCCAGTACTTC

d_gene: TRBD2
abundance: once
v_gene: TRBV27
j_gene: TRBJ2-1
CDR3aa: CATTVGGSSYNEQFF
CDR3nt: TGTGCCACCACGGTGGGGGGGAGCTCCTACAATGAGCAGTTCTTC

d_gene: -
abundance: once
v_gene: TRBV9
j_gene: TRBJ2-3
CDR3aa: CASQRGGAGTDTQYF
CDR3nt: TGTGCCAGCCAACGGGGAGGAGCCGGAACAGATACGCAGTATTTT

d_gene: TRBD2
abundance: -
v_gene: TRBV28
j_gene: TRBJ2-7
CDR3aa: CASSDRLAGGREQYF
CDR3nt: TGTGCCAGCAGTGATCGGCTAGCGGGTGGGAGGGAGCAGTACTTC

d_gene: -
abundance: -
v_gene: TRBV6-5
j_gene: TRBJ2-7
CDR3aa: CASSYSGTLTYEQYF
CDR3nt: TGTGCCAGCAGTTACTCCGGGACACTCACCTACGAGCAGTACTTC

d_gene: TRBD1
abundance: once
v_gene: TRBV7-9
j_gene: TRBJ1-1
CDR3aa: CASSQGQGAKTEAFF
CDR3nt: TGTGCCAGCAGCCAAGGACAGGGGGCGAAGACTGAAGCTTTCTTT

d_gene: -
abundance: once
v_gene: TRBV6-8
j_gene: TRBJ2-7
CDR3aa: CASSVRRYYEQYF
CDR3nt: TGTGCCAGCAGCGTAAGGAGATATTACGAGCAGTACTTC

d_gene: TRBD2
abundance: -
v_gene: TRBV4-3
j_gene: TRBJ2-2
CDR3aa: CASSHPPVGSGGEDTGELFF
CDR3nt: TGCGCCAGCAGCCACCCCCCCGTGGGTAGCGGGGGGGAGGACACCGGGGAGCTGTTTTTT

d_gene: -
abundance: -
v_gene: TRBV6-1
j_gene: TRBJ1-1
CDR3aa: CATWDIQGVEAFF
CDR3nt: TGTGCCACCTGGGACATCCAAGGGGTTGAAGCTTTCTTT

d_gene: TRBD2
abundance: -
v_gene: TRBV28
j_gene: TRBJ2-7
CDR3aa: CASRRTSGRLYEQYF
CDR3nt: TGTGCCAGCAGGCGGACTAGCGGGAGGTTGTACGAGCAGTACTTC